This T cell receptor beta chain was sequenced in a study of tumor-infiltrating lymphocytes in primary liver carcinoma. Study-wide results and caveats: Top clones occupying all five tumor regions numbered only about 7-24%.

DNA and RNA were both co-extracted from approximately 20-30 mg of bulk tissue that had not been sorted. This CDR3 spans 14 amino acids. Germline V lookup: CDR1 MNHNY, CDR2 SVGAGI (reference sequence). V dropped 6 bases and J dropped 7 bases, with 15 bases sitting between them. cDNA specific to TCR beta was made from 500 ng of total RNA, with a constant-region primer employed for priming. Slightly modified ARM-PCR, run as three nested multiplex PCR rounds, produced the TCR beta libraries. Forward primers for TRBV1-TRBV30 and a C-beta reverse primer served the first two PCR rounds, at 10 cycles each. TCRdb re-analysed the multiplex PCR reads in MiXCR, keeping a single row per CDR3 protein. In the table there are over 95,000 distinct CDR3 sequences, about 70% of which are singletons. Of note for this clonotype: The antigen remains undetermined.

The TCR comes from an older woman with primary liver carcinoma and hepatitis B virus infection. This chain links TRBV6-6 with TRBJ1-4; no definite D call. The sequencing sample was made of liver tumor tissue from sampling region 5. Subset here: tumor region T5, tumor centre. The CDR3 DNA reads TGTGCCAGCAGCGTCGGGTTAGGAGGTGAAAAACTGTTTTTT. It encodes CASSVGLGGEKLFF.